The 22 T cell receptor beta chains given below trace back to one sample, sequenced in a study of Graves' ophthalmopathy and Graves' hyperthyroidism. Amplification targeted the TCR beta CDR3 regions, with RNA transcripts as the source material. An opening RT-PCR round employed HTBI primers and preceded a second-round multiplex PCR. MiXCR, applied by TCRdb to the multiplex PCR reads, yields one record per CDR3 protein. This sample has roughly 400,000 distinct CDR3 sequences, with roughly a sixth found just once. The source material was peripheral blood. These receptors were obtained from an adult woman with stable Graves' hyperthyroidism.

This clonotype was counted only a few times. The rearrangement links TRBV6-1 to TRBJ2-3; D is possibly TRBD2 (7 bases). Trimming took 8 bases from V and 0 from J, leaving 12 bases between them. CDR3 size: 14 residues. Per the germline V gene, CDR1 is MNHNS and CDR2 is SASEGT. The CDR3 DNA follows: TGTGCCAGCCAGTGGGGGGGCAGCACAGATACGCAGTATTTT. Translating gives CASQWGGSTDTQYF.

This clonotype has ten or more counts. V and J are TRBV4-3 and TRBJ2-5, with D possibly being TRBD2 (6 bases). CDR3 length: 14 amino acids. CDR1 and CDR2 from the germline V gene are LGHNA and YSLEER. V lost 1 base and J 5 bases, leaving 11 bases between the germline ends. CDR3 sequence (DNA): TGCGCCAGCAGCCAAGGTGGAGGGAGGGAGACCCAGTACTTC. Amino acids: CASSQGGGRETQYF.

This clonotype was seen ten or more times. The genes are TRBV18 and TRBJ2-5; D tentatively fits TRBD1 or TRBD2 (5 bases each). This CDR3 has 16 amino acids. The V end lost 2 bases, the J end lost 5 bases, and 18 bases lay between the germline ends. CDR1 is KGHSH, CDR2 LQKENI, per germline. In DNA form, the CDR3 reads TGTGCCAGCTCACCAGGGGCATCATCCCGGAGGGAGACCCAGTACTTC. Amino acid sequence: CASSPGASSRRETQYF.

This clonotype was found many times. The CDR3 DNA sequence: TGTGCCAGTAGTATCCTAGGACAGGCCACTGAAGCTTTCTTT. Encoded protein: CASSILGQATEAFF. This sequence joins TRBV19 and TRBJ1-1; 7 positions agree with TRBD1. The germline V gene encodes CDR1 LNHDA and CDR2 SQIVND (reference sequence). V gave up 3 bases and J gave up 4 bases; unmatched junction bases: 5. The CDR3 covers 14 residues. Combining the CDR3 with reference TRBV19 and TRBJ1-1 gives the whole variable domain DGGITQSPKYLFRKEGQNVTLSCEQNLNHDAMYWYRQDPGQGLRLIYYSQIVNDFQKGDIAEGYSVSREKKESFPLTVTSAQKNPTAFYLCASSILGQATEAFFGQGTRLTVV.

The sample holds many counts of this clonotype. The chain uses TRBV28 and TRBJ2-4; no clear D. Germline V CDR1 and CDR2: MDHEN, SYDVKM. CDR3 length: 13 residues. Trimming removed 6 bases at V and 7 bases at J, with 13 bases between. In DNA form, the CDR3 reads TGTGCCAGCAGCCTCGAGCCCTTGAACATTCAGTACTTC. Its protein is CASSLEPLNIQYF. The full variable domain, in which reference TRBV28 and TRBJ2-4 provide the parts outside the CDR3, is DVKVTQSSRYLVKRTGEKVFLECVQDMDHENMFWYRQDPGLGLRLIYFSYDVKMKEKGDIPEGYSVSREKKERFSLILESASTNQTSMYLCASSLEPLNIQYFGAGTRLSVL.

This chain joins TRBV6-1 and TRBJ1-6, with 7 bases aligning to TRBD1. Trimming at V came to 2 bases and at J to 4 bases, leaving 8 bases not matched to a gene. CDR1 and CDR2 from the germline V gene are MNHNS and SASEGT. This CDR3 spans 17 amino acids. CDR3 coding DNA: TGTGCCAGCAGTGAATTACCACAGGGGAATTATAATTCACCCCTCCACTTT. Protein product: CASSELPQGNYNSPLHF.

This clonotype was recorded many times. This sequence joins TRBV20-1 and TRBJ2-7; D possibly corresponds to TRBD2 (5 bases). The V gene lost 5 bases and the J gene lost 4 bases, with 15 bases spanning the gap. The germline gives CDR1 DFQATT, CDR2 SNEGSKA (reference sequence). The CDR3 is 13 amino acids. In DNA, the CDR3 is TGCAGTGCTGGACCTCGGAGCGGTTACGAGCAGTACTTC. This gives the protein CSAGPRSGYEQYF.

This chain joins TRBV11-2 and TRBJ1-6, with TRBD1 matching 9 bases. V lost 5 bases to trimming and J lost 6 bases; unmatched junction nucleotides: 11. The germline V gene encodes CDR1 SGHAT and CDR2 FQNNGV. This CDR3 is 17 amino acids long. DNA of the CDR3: TGTGCCAGCAGCCACCGGGACAGGGCCCGCCGTAATTCACCCCTCCACTTT. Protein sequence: CASSHRDRARRNSPLHF.

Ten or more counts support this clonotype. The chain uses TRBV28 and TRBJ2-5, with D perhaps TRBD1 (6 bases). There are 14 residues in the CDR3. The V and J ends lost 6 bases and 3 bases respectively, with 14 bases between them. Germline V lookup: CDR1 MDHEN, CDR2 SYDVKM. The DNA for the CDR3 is TGTGCCAGCAGACCCGCCTACAGGGAAGAGACCCAGTACTTC. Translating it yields CASRPAYREETQYF.

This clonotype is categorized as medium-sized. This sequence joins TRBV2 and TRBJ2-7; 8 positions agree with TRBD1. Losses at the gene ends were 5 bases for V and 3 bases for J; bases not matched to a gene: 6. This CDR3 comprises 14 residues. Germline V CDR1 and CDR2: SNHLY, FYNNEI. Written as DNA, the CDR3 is TGTGCCAGCAGTCTGGGACAGGCTGTCTACGAGCAGTACTTC. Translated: CASSLGQAVYEQYF.

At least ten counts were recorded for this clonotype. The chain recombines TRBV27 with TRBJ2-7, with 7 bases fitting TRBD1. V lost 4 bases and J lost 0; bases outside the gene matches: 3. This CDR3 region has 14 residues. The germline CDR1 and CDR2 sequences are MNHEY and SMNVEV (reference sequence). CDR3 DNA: TGTGCCAGCAGTTCACCAGGGGGCTCCTACGAGCAGTACTTC. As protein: CASSSPGGSYEQYF.

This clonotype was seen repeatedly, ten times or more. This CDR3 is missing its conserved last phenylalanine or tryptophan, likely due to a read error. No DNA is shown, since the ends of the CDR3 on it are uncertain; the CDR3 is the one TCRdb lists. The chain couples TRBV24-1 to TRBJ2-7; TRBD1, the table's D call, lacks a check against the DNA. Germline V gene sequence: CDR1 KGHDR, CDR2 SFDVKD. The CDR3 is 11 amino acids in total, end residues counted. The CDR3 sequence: CATSDAPGTGL.

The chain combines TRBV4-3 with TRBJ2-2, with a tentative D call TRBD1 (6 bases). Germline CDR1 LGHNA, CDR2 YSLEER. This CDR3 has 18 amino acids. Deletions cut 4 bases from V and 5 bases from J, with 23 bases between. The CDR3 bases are TGCGCCAGCAGCCCGAGAAATACAGGGCCTCGGGCGACCGGGGAGCTGTTTTTT. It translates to CASSPRNTGPRATGELFF.

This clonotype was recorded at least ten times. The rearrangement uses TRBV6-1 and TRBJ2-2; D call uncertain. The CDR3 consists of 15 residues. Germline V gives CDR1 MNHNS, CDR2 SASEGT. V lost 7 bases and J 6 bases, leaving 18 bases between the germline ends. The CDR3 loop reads CASTKASLISGELFF. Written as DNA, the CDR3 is TGTGCCAGCACAAAGGCGTCCTTAATTTCCGGGGAGCTGTTTTTT.

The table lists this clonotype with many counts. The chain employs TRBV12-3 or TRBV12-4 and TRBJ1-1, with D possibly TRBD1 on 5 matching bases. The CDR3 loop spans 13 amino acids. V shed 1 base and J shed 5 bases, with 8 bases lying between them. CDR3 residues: CASSLETVTEAFF. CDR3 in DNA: TGTGCCAGCAGTTTAGAGACAGTAACTGAAGCTTTCTTT.

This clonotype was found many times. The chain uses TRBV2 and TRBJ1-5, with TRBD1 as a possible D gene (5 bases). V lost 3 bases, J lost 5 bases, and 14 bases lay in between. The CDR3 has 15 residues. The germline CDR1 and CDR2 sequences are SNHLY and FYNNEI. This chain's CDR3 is CASSDPRVGDQPQHF. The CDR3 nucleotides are TGTGCCAGCAGTGATCCCAGGGTCGGAGATCAGCCCCAGCATTTT.

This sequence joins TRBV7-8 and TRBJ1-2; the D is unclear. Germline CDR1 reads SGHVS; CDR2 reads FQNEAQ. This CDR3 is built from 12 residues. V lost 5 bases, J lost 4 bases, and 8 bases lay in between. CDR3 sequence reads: CASSEAVYGYTF. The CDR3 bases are TGTGCCAGCAGCGAAGCGGTCTATGGCTACACCTTC.

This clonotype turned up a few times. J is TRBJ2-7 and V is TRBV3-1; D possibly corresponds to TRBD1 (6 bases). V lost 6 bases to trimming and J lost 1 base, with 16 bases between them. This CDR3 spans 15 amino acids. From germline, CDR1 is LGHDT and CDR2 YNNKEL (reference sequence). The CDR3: CASRDSRTSSYEQYF. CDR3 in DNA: TGTGCCAGCAGGGACAGTAGGACTTCATCCTACGAGCAGTACTTC.

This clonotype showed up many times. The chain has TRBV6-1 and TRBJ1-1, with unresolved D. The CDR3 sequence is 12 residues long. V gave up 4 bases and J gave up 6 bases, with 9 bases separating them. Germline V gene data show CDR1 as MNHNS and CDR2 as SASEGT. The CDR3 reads CASSVPTPEAFF. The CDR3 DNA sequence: TGTGCCAGCAGTGTTCCGACCCCTGAAGCTTTCTTT.

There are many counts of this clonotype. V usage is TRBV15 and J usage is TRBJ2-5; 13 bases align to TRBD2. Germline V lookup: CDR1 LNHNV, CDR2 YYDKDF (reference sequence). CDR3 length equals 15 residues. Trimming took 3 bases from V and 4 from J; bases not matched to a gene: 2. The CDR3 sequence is CATSRGLAGRETQYF. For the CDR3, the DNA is TGTGCCACCAGCAGGGGACTAGCGGGGAGAGAGACCCAGTACTTC.

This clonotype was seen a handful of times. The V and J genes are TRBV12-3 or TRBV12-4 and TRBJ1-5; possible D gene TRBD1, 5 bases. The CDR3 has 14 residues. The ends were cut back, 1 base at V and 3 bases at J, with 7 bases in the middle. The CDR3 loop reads CASSLGDLNQPQHF. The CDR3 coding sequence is TGTGCCAGCAGTTTAGGGGACCTCAATCAGCCCCAGCATTTT.

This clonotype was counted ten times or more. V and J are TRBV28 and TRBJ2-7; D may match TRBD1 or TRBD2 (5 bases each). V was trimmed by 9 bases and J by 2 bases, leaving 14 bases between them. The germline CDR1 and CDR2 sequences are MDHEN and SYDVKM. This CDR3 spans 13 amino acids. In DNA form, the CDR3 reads TGTGCCAGGACAGCGGATCAGACCTACGAGCAGTACTTC. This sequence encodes CARTADQTYEQYF.